This T cell receptor beta chain is from a study of cytomegalovirus exposure and HLA in healthy donors. The PCR used 60 Vbeta and 13 Jbeta primers. Measured with immunoSEQ multiplex PCR; TCRdb has only the in-frame clones, and not every one. Found here are 100,000 to 150,000 clones, 10% to 13% of them singletons; the top ten hold about 4.6%. V lost 4 bases, J lost 0 bases, and 19 bases lay in between. This CDR3 has 18 residues. Germline V gene lookup returns CDR1 SGHVS and CDR2 FNYEAQ. As for this clone: No antigen is known for it.

Donors consisted of healthy bone marrow donors. General observations from the study: Reported performance of the classifier showed diagnosis of cytomegalovirus status with high specificity and sensitivity. Later genetic work tied a missense DCLRE1C variant to beta-chain V and J trimming.

This clonotype originated in a woman between 18 and 29 years old in good health and CMV-seropositive. Sequencing was done on a sample of PBMCs. The chain combines TRBV7-6 with TRBJ2-1, with D perhaps matching TRBD1 (7 bases). The CDR3 DNA is TGTGCCAGCAGCTCCGCCCAGGGGGGACCCACCTCCTACAATGAGCAGTTCTTC. It translates to CASSSAQGGPTSYNEQFF.